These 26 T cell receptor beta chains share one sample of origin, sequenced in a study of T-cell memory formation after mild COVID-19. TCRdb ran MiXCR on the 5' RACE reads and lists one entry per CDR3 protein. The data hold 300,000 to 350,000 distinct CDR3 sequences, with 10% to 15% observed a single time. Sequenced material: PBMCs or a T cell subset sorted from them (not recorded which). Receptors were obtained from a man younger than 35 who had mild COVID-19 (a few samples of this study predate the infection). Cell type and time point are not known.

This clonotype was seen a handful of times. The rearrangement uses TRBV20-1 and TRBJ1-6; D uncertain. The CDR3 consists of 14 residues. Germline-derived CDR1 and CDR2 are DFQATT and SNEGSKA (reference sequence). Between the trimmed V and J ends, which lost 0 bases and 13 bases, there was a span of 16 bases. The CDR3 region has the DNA TGCAGTGCTAGAGATCCCAAACAGATTAGCCCCCTCCACTTT. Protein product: CSARDPKQISPLHF.

Here the CDR3 reads CALGGAGSYNEQFF. CDR3 bases: TGTGCCCTTGGGGGGGCTGGATCCTACAATGAGCAGTTCTTC. J is TRBJ2-1 and V is TRBV7-9; tentatively, D is TRBD2 (7 bases). The CDR3 loop spans 14 amino acids. V lost 11 bases and J lost 1, with 15 bases in between. Germline V gene lookup returns CDR1 SEHNR and CDR2 FQNEAQ (reference sequence).

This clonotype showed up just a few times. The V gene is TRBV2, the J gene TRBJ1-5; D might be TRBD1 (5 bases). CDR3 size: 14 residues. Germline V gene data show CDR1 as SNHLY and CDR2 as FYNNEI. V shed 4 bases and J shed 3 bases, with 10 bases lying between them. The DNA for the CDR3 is TGTGCCAGCAGTGGGGGGGAAATCAATCAGCCCCAGCATTTT. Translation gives CASSGGEINQPQHF.

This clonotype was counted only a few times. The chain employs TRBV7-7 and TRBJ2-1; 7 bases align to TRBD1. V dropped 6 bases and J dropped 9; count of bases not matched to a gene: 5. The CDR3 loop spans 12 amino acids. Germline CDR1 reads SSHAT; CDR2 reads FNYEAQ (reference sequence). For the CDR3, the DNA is TGTGCCAGCAGTACAGGGGTTGGTGAGCAGTTCTTC. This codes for CASSTGVGEQFF.

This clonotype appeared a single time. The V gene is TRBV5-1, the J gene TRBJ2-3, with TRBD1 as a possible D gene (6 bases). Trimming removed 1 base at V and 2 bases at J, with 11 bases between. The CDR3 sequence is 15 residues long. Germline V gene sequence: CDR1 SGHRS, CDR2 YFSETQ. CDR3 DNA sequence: TGCGCCAGCAGCTTGAGGACAGACCCCACAGATACGCAGTATTTT. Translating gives CASSLRTDPTDTQYF.

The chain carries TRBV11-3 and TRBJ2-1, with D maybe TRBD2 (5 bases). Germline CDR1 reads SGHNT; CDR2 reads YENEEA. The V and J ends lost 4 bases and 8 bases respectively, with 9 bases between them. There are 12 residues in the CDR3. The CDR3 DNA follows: TGTGCCAGCAGCTACCCCGGGGATGAGCAGTTCTTC. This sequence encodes CASSYPGDEQFF. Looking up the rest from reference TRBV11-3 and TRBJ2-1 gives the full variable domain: EAGVVQSPRYKIIEKKQPVAFWCNPISGHNTLYWYLQNLGQGPELLIRYENEEAVDDSQLPKDRFSAERLKGVDSTLKIQPAELGDSAVYLCASSYPGDEQFFGPGTRLTVL.

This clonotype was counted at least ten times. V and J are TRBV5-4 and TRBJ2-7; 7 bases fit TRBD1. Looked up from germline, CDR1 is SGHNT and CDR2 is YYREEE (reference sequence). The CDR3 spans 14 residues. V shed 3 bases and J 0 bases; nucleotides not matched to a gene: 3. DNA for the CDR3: TGTGCCAGCAGCTGGAACAGGGGCTCCTACGAGCAGTACTTC. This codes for CASSWNRGSYEQYF.

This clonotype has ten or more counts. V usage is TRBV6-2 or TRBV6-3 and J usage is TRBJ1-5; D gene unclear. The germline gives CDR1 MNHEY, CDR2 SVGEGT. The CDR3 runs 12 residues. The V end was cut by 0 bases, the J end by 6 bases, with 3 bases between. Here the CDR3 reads CASSYSGQPQHF. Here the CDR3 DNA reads TGTGCCAGCAGTTACTCGGGTCAGCCCCAGCATTTT.

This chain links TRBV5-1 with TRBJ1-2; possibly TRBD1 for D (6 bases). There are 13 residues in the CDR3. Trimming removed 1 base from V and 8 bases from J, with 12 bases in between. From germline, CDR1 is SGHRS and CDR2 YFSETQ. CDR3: CASSLKTGRGYTF. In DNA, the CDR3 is TGCGCCAGCAGCTTGAAGACAGGACGAGGCTACACCTTC.

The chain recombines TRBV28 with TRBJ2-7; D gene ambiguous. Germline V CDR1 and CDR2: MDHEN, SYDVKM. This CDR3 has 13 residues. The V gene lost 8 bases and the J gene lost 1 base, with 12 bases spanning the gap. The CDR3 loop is CASSDGFSYEQYV. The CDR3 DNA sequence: TGTGCCAGCTCCGACGGTTTTTCCTACGAGCAGTACGTC.

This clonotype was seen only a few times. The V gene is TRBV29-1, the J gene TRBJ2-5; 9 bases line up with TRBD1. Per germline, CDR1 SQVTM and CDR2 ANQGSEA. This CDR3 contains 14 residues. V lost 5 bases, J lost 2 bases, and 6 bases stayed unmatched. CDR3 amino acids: CSVKNRGPQETQYF. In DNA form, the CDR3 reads TGCAGCGTTAAGAACAGGGGGCCACAAGAGACCCAGTACTTC.

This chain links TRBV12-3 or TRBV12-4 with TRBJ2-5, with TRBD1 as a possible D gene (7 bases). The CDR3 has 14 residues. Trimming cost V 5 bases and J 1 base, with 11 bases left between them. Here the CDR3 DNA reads TGTGCCAGCAGTGTCCAGGGGGGCCAAGAGACCCAGTACTTC. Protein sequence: CASSVQGGQETQYF.

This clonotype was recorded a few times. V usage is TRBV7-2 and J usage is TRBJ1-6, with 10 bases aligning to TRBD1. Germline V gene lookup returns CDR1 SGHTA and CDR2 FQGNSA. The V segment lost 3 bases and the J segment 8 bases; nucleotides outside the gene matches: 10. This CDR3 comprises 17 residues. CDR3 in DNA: TGTGCCAGCAGCTTTGGAGGGACCGGGACAGGGGATTCACCCCTCCACTTT. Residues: CASSFGGTGTGDSPLHF.

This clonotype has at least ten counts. The CDR3 coding sequence is TGTGCCAGCAGTGGTACTAGCGGGGGGTACAATGAGCAGTTCTTC. It codes for CASSGTSGGYNEQFF. The chain couples TRBV25-1 to TRBJ2-1, with 12 bases aligning to TRBD2. The length of the CDR3 is 15 residues. CDR1 and CDR2 from the germline V gene are MGHDK and SYGVNS. Unmatched junction bases numbered 2, after V lost 4 bases and J lost 4 bases.

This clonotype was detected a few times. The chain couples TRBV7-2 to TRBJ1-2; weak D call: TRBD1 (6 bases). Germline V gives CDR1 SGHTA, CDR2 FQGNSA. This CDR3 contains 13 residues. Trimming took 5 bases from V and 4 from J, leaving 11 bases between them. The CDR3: CASSPGGAYGYTF. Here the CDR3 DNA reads TGTGCCAGCAGCCCTGGGGGGGCCTATGGCTACACCTTC.

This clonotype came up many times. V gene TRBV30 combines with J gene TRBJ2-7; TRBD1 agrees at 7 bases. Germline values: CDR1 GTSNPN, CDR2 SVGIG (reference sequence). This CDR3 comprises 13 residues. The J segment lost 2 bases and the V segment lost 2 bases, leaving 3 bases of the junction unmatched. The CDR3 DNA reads TGTGCCTGGAGTCGGCAGGGGGCCTACGAGCAGTACTTC. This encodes CAWSRQGAYEQYF.

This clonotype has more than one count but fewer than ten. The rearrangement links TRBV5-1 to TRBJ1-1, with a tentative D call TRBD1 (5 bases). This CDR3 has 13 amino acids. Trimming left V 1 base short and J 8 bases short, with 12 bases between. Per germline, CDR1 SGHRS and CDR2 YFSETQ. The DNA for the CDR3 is TGCGCCAGCAGCTTGTCCCCCTCAGGGGAAGCTTTCTTT. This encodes CASSLSPSGEAFF.

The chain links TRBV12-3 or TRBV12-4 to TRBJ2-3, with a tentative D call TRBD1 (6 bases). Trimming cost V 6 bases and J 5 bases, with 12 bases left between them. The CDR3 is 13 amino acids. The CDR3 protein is CASRSTGLDTQYF. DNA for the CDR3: TGTGCCAGCAGGTCCACAGGGTTAGATACGCAGTATTTT.

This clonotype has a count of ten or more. The CDR3 DNA follows: TGCAGTGCTAGTTCGGCGACAGGGTGGAATCAGCCCCAGCATTTT. It codes for CSASSATGWNQPQHF. This chain connects TRBV20-1 to TRBJ1-5; TRBD1 matches at 7 bases. After removal of 3 bases from V and 4 bases from J, the junction contained 9 bases not matched to a gene. This CDR3 comprises 15 residues. Germline V gene data show CDR1 as DFQATT and CDR2 as SNEGSKA (reference sequence).

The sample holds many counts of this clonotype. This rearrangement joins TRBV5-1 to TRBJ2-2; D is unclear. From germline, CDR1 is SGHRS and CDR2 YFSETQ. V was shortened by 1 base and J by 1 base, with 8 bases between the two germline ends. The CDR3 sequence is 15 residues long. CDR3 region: CASSLRRVNTGELFF. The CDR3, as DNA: TGCGCCAGCAGCTTGCGTAGGGTGAACACCGGGGAGCTGTTTTTT.

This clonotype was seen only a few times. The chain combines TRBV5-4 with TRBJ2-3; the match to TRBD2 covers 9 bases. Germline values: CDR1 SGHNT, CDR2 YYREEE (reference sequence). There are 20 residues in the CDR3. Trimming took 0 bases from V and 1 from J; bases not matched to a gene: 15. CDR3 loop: CASSLEGASGDRGGTDTQYF. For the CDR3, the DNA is TGTGCCAGCAGCTTGGAAGGCGCTAGCGGGGACCGTGGGGGCACAGATACGCAGTATTTT.

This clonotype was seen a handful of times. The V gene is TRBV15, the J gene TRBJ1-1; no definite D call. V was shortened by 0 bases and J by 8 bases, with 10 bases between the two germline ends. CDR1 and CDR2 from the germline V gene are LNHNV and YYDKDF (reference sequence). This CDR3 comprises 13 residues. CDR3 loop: CATSRDGSSEAFF. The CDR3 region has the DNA TGTGCCACCAGCAGAGATGGGAGTTCAGAAGCTTTCTTT.

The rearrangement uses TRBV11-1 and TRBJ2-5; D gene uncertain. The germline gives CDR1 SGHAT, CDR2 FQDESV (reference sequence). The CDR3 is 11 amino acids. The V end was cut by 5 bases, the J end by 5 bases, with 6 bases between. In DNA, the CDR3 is TGTGCCAGCAGCATGGGGGAGACCCAGTACTTC. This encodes CASSMGETQYF.

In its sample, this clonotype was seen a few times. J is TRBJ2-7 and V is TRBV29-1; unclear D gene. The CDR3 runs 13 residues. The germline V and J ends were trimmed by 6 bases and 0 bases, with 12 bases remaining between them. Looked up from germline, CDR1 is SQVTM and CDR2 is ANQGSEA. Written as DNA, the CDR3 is TGCAGCGTGGAACTCGCCCTCTCCTACGAGCAGTACTTC. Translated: CSVELALSYEQYF.

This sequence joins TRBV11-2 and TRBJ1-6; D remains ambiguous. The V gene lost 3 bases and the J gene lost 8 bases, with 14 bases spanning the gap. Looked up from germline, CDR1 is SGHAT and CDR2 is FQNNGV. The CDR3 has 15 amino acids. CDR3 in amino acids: CASSFTRTDHSPLHF. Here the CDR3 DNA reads TGTGCCAGCAGCTTTACAAGGACTGACCATTCACCCCTCCACTTT.

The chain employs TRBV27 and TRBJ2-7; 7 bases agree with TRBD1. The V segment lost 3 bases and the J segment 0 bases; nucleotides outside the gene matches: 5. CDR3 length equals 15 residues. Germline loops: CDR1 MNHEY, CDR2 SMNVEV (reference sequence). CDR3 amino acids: CASSLRPGGSYEQYF. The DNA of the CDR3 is TGTGCCAGCAGTTTGAGGCCAGGGGGCTCCTACGAGCAGTACTTC.